This T cell receptor beta chain was recovered during a study of patients and donors after allogeneic stem cell transplantation. Each CDR3 protein is one row after TCRdb ran MiXCR on the RT-PCR reads. This table holds hundreds of thousands of distinct CDR3 sequences, under 20% found once. Per germline, CDR1 DFQATT and CDR2 SNEGSKA (reference sequence). V was clipped by 4 bases and J by 9 bases, with 18 bases between them. The CDR3 spans 14 residues. This TCR derives from a human donor who was either an allogeneic HSCT recipient or a stem cell or donor lymphocyte infusion donor (not recorded which). It is not recorded whose cells these are; they may come from a transplant donor. Material for sequencing was blood, either unsorted or a sorted T cell fraction (not recorded which). The V and J genes are TRBV20-1 and TRBJ2-2; D is tentatively TRBD1 or TRBD2 (5 bases each). The CDR3: CSATKGPNDRELFF. CDR3 sequence (DNA): TGCAGTGCTACCAAGGGACCGAATGACCGGGAGCTGTTTTTT.